These T cell receptor beta chains were read from a single sample in a study of control samples from healthy donors and cancer patients. The table came from immunoSEQ multiplex PCR; TCRdb's copy has only in-frame clones and leaves some out. This table holds 90,000 or so clones, around 85% found once. Sequencing was done on a sample of blood. The receptors originated from a man in his thirties or forties in good health. CDR3s include the opening cysteine and the closing phenylalanine or tryptophan. The order of the fields is D gene, J gene, clone size, V gene, CDR3 protein, CDR3 DNA. A D gene is named only where the DNA matches it firmly. Clone size is given for some rows only: seen once, a few or many times, or a class if the clone is expanded.

d_gene: -; j_gene: TRBJ1-1; abundance: once; v_gene: TRBV19; CDR3aa: CASSIGIRDSEAFF; CDR3nt: TGTGCCAGTAGTATCGGGATCCGGGACTCCGAAGCTTTCTTT
d_gene: -; j_gene: TRBJ1-5; abundance: -; v_gene: TRBV30; CDR3aa: CAWSGDQVNQPQHF; CDR3nt: TGTGCCTGGAGTGGGGACCAGGTCAACCAGCCCCAGCATTTT
d_gene: -; j_gene: TRBJ1-2; abundance: -; v_gene: TRBV9; CDR3aa: CASSEQGTYGYTF; CDR3nt: TGTGCCAGCAGCGAACAGGGTACTTATGGCTACACCTTC
d_gene: -; j_gene: TRBJ1-2; abundance: -; v_gene: TRBV6-5; CDR3aa: CASVASNYGYTF; CDR3nt: TGTGCCAGCGTAGCAAGTAACTATGGCTACACCTTC
d_gene: -; j_gene: TRBJ2-4; abundance: -; v_gene: TRBV5-1; CDR3aa: CASSLWSGGNAKNIQYF; CDR3nt: TGCGCCAGCAGCTTGTGGAGTGGTGGGAATGCCAAAAACATTCAGTACTTC
d_gene: -; j_gene: TRBJ2-1; abundance: -; v_gene: TRBV11-3; CDR3aa: CASSYGPTGNEQFF; CDR3nt: TGTGCCAGCAGCTACGGACCCACGGGCAATGAGCAGTTCTTC
d_gene: -; j_gene: TRBJ2-3; abundance: once; v_gene: TRBV29-1; CDR3aa: CSVGSTDTQYF; CDR3nt: TGCAGCGTCGGAAGCACAGATACGCAGTATTTT
d_gene: -; j_gene: TRBJ2-3; abundance: -; v_gene: TRBV19; CDR3aa: CASSTRVLDTQYF; CDR3nt: TGTGCCAGTAGTACCAGGGTTTTAGATACGCAGTATTTT
d_gene: TRBD1; j_gene: TRBJ1-1; abundance: -; v_gene: TRBV7-9; CDR3aa: CASTSGTASEAFF; CDR3nt: TGTGCCAGCACCTCTGGGACAGCTAGTGAAGCTTTCTTT
d_gene: -; j_gene: TRBJ1-2; abundance: few; v_gene: TRBV7-9; CDR3aa: CASSLVGYGYTF; CDR3nt: TGTGCCAGCAGCTTAGTCGGCTATGGCTACACCTTC
d_gene: TRBD1; j_gene: TRBJ1-2; abundance: -; v_gene: TRBV3-1/TRBV3-2; CDR3aa: CASSTLGTGGVNYGYTF; CDR3nt: TGTGCCAGCAGCACCCTCGGGACAGGGGGCGTTAACTATGGCTACACCTTC
d_gene: TRBD1; j_gene: TRBJ2-7; abundance: -; v_gene: TRBV12-5; CDR3aa: CASGSGRGRGEQYF; CDR3nt: TGTGCTAGTGGCTCCGGCAGGGGGCGCGGCGAGCAGTACTTC
d_gene: TRBD2; j_gene: TRBJ2-5; abundance: -; v_gene: TRBV7-3; CDR3aa: CASSLAGLAGETQYF; CDR3nt: TGTGCCAGCAGCTTGGCGGGACTAGCGGGAGAGACCCAGTACTTC
d_gene: TRBD1; j_gene: TRBJ2-5; abundance: -; v_gene: TRBV25-1; CDR3aa: CASSLGQGQGETQYF; CDR3nt: TGTGCCAGCAGTCTCGGACAGGGGCAGGGGGAGACCCAGTACTTC
d_gene: -; j_gene: TRBJ2-1; abundance: -; v_gene: TRBV6-1; CDR3aa: CASSEVNRVINEQFF; CDR3nt: TGTGCCAGCAGTGAAGTAAACCGGGTCATCAATGAGCAGTTCTTC
d_gene: -; j_gene: TRBJ1-1; abundance: -; v_gene: TRBV5-4; CDR3aa: CASSWSGEGTEAFF; CDR3nt: TGTGCCAGCAGCTGGTCAGGGGAGGGCACTGAAGCTTTCTTT
d_gene: TRBD2; j_gene: TRBJ2-2; abundance: -; v_gene: TRBV7-2; CDR3aa: CASSSQAGTGELFF; CDR3nt: TGTGCCAGCAGCTCCCAAGCGGGGACCGGGGAGCTGTTTTTT
d_gene: TRBD1; j_gene: TRBJ2-1; abundance: -; v_gene: TRBV6-2/TRBV6-3; CDR3aa: CASSRPRDRAGDEQFF; CDR3nt: TGTGCCAGCAGCCGACCCCGGGACAGGGCAGGGGATGAGCAGTTCTTC
d_gene: -; j_gene: TRBJ2-5; abundance: -; v_gene: TRBV7-2; CDR3aa: CASSFGLAPETQYF; CDR3nt: TGTGCCAGCAGCTTCGGTCTAGCGCCCGAGACCCAGTACTTC
d_gene: TRBD2; j_gene: TRBJ2-1; abundance: -; v_gene: TRBV28; CDR3aa: CARSLWPRGGGNEQFF; CDR3nt: TGTGCCCGCAGTTTATGGCCACGCGGGGGGGGGAATGAGCAGTTCTTC
d_gene: -; j_gene: TRBJ1-1; abundance: -; v_gene: TRBV5-6; CDR3aa: CASSLVGVRVAFF; CDR3nt: TGTGCCAGCAGCTTGGTCGGGGTACGTGTAGCTTTCTTT
d_gene: TRBD1; j_gene: TRBJ1-2; abundance: -; v_gene: TRBV7-2; CDR3aa: CASSLDRGTGYTF; CDR3nt: TGTGCCAGCAGCTTAGACAGGGGGACGGGCTACACCTTC